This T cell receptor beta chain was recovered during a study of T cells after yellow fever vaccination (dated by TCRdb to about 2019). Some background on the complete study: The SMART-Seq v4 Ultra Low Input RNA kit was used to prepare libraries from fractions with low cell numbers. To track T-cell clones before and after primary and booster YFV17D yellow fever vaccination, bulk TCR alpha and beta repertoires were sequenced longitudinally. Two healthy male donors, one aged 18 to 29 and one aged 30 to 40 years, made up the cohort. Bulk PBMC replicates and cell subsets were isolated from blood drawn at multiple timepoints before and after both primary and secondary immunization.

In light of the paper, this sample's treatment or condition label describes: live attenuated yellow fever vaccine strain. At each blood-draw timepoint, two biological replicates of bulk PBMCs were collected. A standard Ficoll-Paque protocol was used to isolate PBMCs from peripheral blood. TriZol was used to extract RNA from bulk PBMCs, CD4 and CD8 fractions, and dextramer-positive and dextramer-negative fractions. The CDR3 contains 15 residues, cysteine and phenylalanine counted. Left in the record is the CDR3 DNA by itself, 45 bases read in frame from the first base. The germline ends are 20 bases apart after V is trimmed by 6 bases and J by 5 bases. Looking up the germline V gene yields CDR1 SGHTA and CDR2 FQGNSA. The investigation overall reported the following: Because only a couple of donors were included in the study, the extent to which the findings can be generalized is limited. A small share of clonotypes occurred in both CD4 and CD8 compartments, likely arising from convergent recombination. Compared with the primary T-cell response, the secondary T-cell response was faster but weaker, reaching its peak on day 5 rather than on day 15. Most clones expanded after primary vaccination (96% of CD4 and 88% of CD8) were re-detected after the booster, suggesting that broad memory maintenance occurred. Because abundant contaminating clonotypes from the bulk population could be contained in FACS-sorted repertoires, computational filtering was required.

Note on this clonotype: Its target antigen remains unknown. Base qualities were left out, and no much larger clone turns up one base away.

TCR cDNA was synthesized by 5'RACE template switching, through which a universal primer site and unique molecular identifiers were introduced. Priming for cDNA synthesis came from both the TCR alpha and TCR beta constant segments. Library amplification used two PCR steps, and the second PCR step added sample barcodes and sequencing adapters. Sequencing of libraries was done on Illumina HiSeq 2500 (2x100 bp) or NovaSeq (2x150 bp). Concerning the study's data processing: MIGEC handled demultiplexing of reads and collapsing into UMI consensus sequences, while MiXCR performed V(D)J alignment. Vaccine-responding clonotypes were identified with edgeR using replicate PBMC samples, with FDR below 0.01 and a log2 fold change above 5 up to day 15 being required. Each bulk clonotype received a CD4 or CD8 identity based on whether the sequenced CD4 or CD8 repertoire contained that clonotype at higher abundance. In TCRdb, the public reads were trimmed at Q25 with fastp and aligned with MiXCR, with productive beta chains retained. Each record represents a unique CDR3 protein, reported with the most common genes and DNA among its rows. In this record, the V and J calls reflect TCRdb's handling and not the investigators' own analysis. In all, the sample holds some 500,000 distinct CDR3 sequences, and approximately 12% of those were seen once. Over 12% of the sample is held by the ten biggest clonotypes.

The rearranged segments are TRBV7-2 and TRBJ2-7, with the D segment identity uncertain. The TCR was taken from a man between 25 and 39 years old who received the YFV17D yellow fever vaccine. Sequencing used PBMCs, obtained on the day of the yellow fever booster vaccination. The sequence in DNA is TGTGCCAGCAGTTTGTTTGGCGGCGTCAGGAACGAGCAGTACTTC. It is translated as CASSLFGGVRNEQYF.